One TCR beta chain is described in this entry. What it recognizes is unknown. Other DNA sequences of this sample code for an identical CDR3. Between the trimmed V and J ends, which lost 4 bases and 0 bases, there was a span of 7 bases. The CDR3 has 13 amino acids. Germline V CDR1 and CDR2: KGHSH, LQKENI. This specimen comes from a study of shared clonotypes between healthy human individuals. General study findings and limits: Sequencing depth was expected to influence donor clonotype sharing.

Measured with immunoSEQ multiplex PCR; TCRdb has only the in-frame clones, and not every one. The sample carries a few million clones, about 90% recorded once. Those who donated, Caucasian adults without exception, all lived in Nashville, Tennessee. Sequencing was performed on naive CD4+ T cells from PBMCs. Subset noted: CD45RA+ positively selected. The rearrangement links TRBV18 to TRBJ2-7; unclear D gene. The receptor's source is a man aged 18-30 years in good health. Some clones in this sample may be carry-over from other donors' samples. CDR3 nucleotide sequence: TGTGCCAGCTCACTCCTCGGCTCCTACGAGCAGTACTTC. Amino acid sequence: CASSLLGSYEQYF.